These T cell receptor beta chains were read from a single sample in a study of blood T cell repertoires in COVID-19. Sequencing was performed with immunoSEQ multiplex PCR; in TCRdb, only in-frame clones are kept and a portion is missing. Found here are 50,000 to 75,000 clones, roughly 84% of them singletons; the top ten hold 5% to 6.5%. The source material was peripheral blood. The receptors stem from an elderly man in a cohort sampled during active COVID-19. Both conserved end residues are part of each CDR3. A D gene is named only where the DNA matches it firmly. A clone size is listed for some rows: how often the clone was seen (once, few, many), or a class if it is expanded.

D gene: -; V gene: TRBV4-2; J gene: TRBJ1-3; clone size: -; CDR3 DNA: TGTGCCAGCAGCCGAGCTAGCTCTGGAAACACCATATATTTT; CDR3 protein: CASSRASSGNTIYF
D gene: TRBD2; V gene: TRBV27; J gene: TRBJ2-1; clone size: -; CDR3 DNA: TGTGCCAGCAGTCTGAGCGGGGGAAGATACAATGAGCAGTTCTTC; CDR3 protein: CASSLSGGRYNEQFF
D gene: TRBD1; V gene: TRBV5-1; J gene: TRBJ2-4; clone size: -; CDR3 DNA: TGCGCCAGCAGCTGGGACAGGGGTGACATTCAGTACTTC; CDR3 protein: CASSWDRGDIQYF
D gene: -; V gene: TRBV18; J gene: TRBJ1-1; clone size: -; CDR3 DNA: TGTGCCAGCTCACCAAACGGGTACATGAACACTGAAGCTTTCTTT; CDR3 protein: CASSPNGYMNTEAFF
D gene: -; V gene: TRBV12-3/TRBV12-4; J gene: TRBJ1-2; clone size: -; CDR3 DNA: TGTGCCAGCAGTCGAACAGGCAACTTCGGCTACACCTTC; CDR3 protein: CASSRTGNFGYTF
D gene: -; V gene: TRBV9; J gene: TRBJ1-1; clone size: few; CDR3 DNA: TGTGCCAGCAGCGTTGGTCAGTCAACCCCTGAAGCTTTCTTT; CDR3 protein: CASSVGQSTPEAFF
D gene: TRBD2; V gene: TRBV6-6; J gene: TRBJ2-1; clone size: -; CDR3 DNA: TGTGCCAGCAGTTACGGGCTAGCGGCCTCCTACAATGAGCAGTTCTTC; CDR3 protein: CASSYGLAASYNEQFF
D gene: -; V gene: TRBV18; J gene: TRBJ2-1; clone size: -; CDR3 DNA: TGTGCCAGCTCCCCCCGGACACTAAACAATGAGCAGTTCTTC; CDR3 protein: CASSPRTLNNEQFF
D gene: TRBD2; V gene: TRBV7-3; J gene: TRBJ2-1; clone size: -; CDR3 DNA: TGTGCCAGCAGCTTATCAGCGGGAGTCTACAATGAGCAGTTCTTC; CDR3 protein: CASSLSAGVYNEQFF
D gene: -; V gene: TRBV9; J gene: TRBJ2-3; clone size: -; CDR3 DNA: TGTGCCAGCAGCCCCGTAGCGGAGGGGCCAGATACGCAGTATTTT; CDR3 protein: CASSPVAEGPDTQYF
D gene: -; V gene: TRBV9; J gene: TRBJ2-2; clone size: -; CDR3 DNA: TGTGCCAGCAGCGTAGGACAGGCTAACACCGGGGAGCTGTTTTTT; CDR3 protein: CASSVGQANTGELFF
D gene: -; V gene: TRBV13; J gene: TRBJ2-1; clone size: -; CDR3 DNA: TGTGCCAGCAGCTTGGGTTCGGGGTCAAACAATGAGCAGTTCTTC; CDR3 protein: CASSLGSGSNNEQFF
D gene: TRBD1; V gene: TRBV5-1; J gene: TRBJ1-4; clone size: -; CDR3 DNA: TGCGCCAGCAGCACCCAGGGGGCGGCTAATGAAAAACTGTTTTTT; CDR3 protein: CASSTQGAANEKLFF
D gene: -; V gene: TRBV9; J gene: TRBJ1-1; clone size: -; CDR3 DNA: TGTGCCAGCAGCCCCGACGGGGTCACTGAAGCTTTCTTT; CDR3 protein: CASSPDGVTEAFF
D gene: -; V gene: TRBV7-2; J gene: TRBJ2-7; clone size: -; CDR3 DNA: TGTGCCAGCAGCCTCCGGGACAAAGAGCAGTACTTC; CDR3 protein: CASSLRDKEQYF
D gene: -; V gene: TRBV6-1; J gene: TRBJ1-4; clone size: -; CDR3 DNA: TGTGCCAGCAGTGAAGGGCAGGGCGGCGAAAAACTGTTTTTT; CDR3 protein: CASSEGQGGEKLFF
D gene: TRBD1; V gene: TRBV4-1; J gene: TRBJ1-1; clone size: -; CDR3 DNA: TGCGCCAGCAAAACAGGGGGCGTTGTGGACACTGAAGCTTTCTTT; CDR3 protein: CASKTGGVVDTEAFF
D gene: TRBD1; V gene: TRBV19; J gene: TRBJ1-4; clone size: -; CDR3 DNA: TGTGCCAGTAGTAGAACCGGGACAGGGGTTGAAGAAAAACTGTTTTTT; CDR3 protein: CASSRTGTGVEEKLFF
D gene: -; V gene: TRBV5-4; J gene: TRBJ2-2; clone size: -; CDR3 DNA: TGTGCCAGCAGTCCACAGGTTATCGAAGACGGGGAGCTGTTTTTT; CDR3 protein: CASSPQVIEDGELFF
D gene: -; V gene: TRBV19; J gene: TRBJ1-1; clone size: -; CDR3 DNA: TGTGCCAGTAGTATACAGGGGATGAACACTGAAGCTTTCTTT; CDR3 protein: CASSIQGMNTEAFF